Below are 18 T cell receptor beta chains sequenced from a single sample in a study of cytomegalovirus exposure and HLA in healthy donors (dated by TCRdb to the late 2010s). Libraries were made using the immunoSEQ multiplex PCR assay. The table was pulled from immuneACCESS by TCRdb, which kept in-frame rearrangements only. Such tables lose some clones; where checked, under half of the loss comes from unresolved V genes, and the rest has no known cause. The sample table contains about 120,000 clones; only one count was recorded for around 90% of them. Roughly 2% of the sample is held by the ten biggest clonotypes. Material: PBMCs. The receptors were gathered from a woman aged 18-29 years in good health and CMV-seronegative.

The chain is built from TRBV11-3 and TRBJ2-5, with D unresolved. The ends were cut back, 1 base at V and 0 bases at J, with 9 bases in the middle. CDR3 length: 15 amino acids. CDR1 and CDR2 from the germline V gene are SGHNT and YENEEA. CDR3 nucleotide sequence: TGTGCCAGCAGCTTAGCCGGCGGAGACCAAGAGACCCAGTACTTC. Residues: CASSLAGGDQETQYF. Looking up the rest from reference TRBV11-3 and TRBJ2-5 gives the full variable domain: EAGVVQSPRYKIIEKKQPVAFWCNPISGHNTLYWYLQNLGQGPELLIRYENEEAVDDSQLPKDRFSAERLKGVDSTLKIQPAELGDSAVYLCASSLAGGDQETQYFGPGTRLLVL.

The chain links TRBV6-4 to TRBJ2-2; TRBD2 matches at 13 bases. Germline values: CDR1 MRHNA, CDR2 SNTAGT. The CDR3 consists of 15 residues. V gave up 8 bases and J gave up 1 base; unmatched junction bases: 1. CDR3: CASRTSGRNTGELFF. In DNA form, the CDR3 reads TGTGCCAGCCGGACTAGCGGGAGGAACACCGGGGAGCTGTTTTTT.

V is TRBV4-1 and J is TRBJ2-5; 13 bases fit TRBD2. The CDR3 extends over 17 amino acids. From germline, CDR1 is MGHRA and CDR2 YSYEKL. Trimming cost V 4 bases and J 2 bases; bases outside gene matches: 7. CDR3 residues: CASSRLVGLAGQETQYF. Here the CDR3 DNA reads TGCGCCAGCAGCCGCCTAGTGGGACTAGCGGGACAAGAGACCCAGTACTTC.

The CDR3 nucleotides are TGTGCCAGCAGTCTCTGGACAGGCAGATATGAAAAACTGTTTTTT. Translated: CASSLWTGRYEKLFF. The chain recombines TRBV28 with TRBJ1-4; 7 nucleotides agree with TRBD1. This CDR3 contains 15 residues. V gave up 5 bases and J gave up 6 bases; unmatched junction bases: 9. Germline V gene lookup returns CDR1 MDHEN and CDR2 SYDVKM.

The V call is TRBV9, the J call TRBJ2-5; the D gene is possibly TRBD1 (5 bases). V was cut by 4 bases and J by 1 base, with 14 bases left in between. The CDR3 sequence is 15 residues long. From germline, CDR1 is SGDLS and CDR2 YYNGEE. The CDR3 spells CASSSPGNVQETQYF. The CDR3 coding sequence is TGTGCCAGCAGCTCCCCAGGGAATGTCCAAGAGACCCAGTACTTC.

This chain uses TRBV6-4 with TRBJ2-3, with D possibly matching TRBD2 (5 bases). This CDR3 spans 13 amino acids. Germline values: CDR1 MRHNA, CDR2 SNTAGT. Trimming stripped 3 bases from V and 6 bases from J, with 10 bases between. The CDR3 spells CASSEIATDTQYF. CDR3 bases: TGTGCCAGCAGTGAGATAGCGACCGATACGCAGTATTTT.

V and J are TRBV12-5 and TRBJ1-2; a weak D match, TRBD1 (5 bases). CDR1 is LGHNT, CDR2 FRNRAP, per germline. Trimming pared 6 bases from V and 8 bases from J, leaving 16 bases between. The CDR3 extends over 13 amino acids. In DNA, the CDR3 is TGTGCTAGTGGCCAACCAGGGCAACGGGGCTACACCTTC. Protein: CASGQPGQRGYTF. Drawing the rest from reference TRBV12-5 and TRBJ1-2, the complete variable domain is DARVTQTPRHKVTEMGQEVTMRCQPILGHNTVFWYRQTMMQGLELLAYFRNRAPLDDSGMPKDRFSAEMPDATLATLKIQPSEPRDSAVYFCASGQPGQRGYTFGSGTRLTVV.

The chain combines TRBV6-1 with TRBJ2-3; TRBD1 aligns across 8 bases. V lost 6 bases to trimming and J lost 5 bases; unmatched junction nucleotides: 7. Germline V gives CDR1 MNHNS, CDR2 SASEGT. The CDR3 spans 14 residues. Written as DNA, the CDR3 is TGTGCCAGCAGCCCCAGACAGGGGAGAGATACGCAGTATTTT. Translation: CASSPRQGRDTQYF.

J is TRBJ2-7 and V is TRBV7-2; D is unclear. This CDR3 comprises 12 residues. Germline V gene data show CDR1 as SGHTA and CDR2 as FQGNSA. Deletions cut 4 bases from V and 0 bases from J, with 4 bases between. The CDR3 coding sequence is TGTGCCAGCAGCTGGAGCTCCTACGAGCAGTACTTC. This gives the protein CASSWSSYEQYF.

The V call is TRBV5-1, the J call TRBJ2-1, with 9 bases lining up with TRBD2. CDR3 size: 21 residues. The germline gives CDR1 SGHRS, CDR2 YFSETQ. The ends lost 0 bases at V and 0 bases at J; junction bases unmatched: 16. CDR3 region: CASSLASRALAGTSSYNEQFF. The CDR3 bases are TGCGCCAGCAGCTTGGCCAGTCGTGCTCTAGCGGGAACGAGCTCCTACAATGAGCAGTTCTTC. The whole variable domain, remainder taken from reference TRBV5-1 and TRBJ2-1, is KAGVTQTPRYLIKTRGQQVTLSCSPISGHRSVSWYQQTPGQGLQFLFEYFSETQRNKGNFPGRFSGRQFSNSRSEMNVSTLELGDSALYLCASSLASRALAGTSSYNEQFFGPGTRLTVL.

This clone was counted only a few times. The CDR3 sequence is CASSYGSSYGYTF. The CDR3 nucleotides read TGTGCCAGCAGTTACGGCTCTTCCTATGGCTACACCTTC. The chain uses TRBV6-5 and TRBJ1-2; no reliable D call. This CDR3 spans 13 amino acids. Germline V gene data show CDR1 as MNHEY and CDR2 as SVGAGI. V lost 2 bases to trimming and J lost 4 bases, with 8 bases between them.

This clone was seen a single time. CDR3 DNA: TGTGCCAGTAGTATAGGGCCTACTGAAGCTTTCTTT. Its translation: CASSIGPTEAFF. This chain joins TRBV19 and TRBJ1-1; D ambiguous. The germline V gene encodes CDR1 LNHDA and CDR2 SQIVND (reference sequence). The CDR3 length is 12 residues. Trimming pared 1 base from V and 5 bases from J, leaving 5 bases between. Using reference TRBV19 and TRBJ1-1 for the parts outside the CDR3, the full variable domain is DGGITQSPKYLFRKEGQNVTLSCEQNLNHDAMYWYRQDPGQGLRLIYYSQIVNDFQKGDIAEGYSVSREKKESFPLTVTSAQKNPTAFYLCASSIGPTEAFFGQGTRLTVV.

This chain connects TRBV28 to TRBJ1-2, with TRBD1 matching 7 bases. V was clipped by 7 bases and J by 6 bases; unmatched bases: 8. Germline V gives CDR1 MDHEN, CDR2 SYDVKM. There are 13 residues in the CDR3. CDR3 nucleotides: TGTGCCAGCAAATCGGGACAGCGGGATGGCTACACCTTC. It specifies CASKSGQRDGYTF.

The chain is built from TRBV12-5 and TRBJ1-4, with D unclear. V lost 1 base, J lost 6 bases, and 15 bases lay in between. The germline V gene has CDR1 LGHNT and CDR2 FRNRAP. The length of the CDR3 is 16 residues. The CDR3: CASGLGHGNGDEKLFF. The CDR3 region has the DNA TGTGCTAGTGGTTTGGGCCACGGGAACGGGGATGAAAAACTGTTTTTT. Full variable domain (outside the CDR3, taken from reference TRBV12-5 and TRBJ1-4): DARVTQTPRHKVTEMGQEVTMRCQPILGHNTVFWYRQTMMQGLELLAYFRNRAPLDDSGMPKDRFSAEMPDATLATLKIQPSEPRDSAVYFCASGLGHGNGDEKLFFGSGTQLSVL.

The chain uses TRBV4-2 and TRBJ2-7; 8 bases line up with TRBD2. The CDR3 is made up of 15 amino acids. Trimming took 5 bases from V and 2 from J; bases not matched to a gene: 8. Germline CDR1 reads LGHNA; CDR2 reads YNFKEQ. CDR3 nucleotides: TGTGCCAGCAGCGAGCTGTCGGGAGGGCCCTACGAGCAGTACTTC. Translated: CASSELSGGPYEQYF.

The genes are TRBV19 and TRBJ1-5; 8 nucleotides agree with TRBD1. Germline V CDR1 and CDR2: LNHDA, SQIVND (reference sequence). This CDR3 spans 14 amino acids. Germline trimming cut 4 bases from V and 6 bases from J; bases unmatched to any gene: 5. The CDR3 nucleotides read TGTGCCAGTAGTACAGGGGGCAGGTTTCAGCCCCAGCATTTT. This translates into CASSTGGRFQPQHF. Full variable domain (outside the CDR3, taken from reference TRBV19 and TRBJ1-5): DGGITQSPKYLFRKEGQNVTLSCEQNLNHDAMYWYRQDPGQGLRLIYYSQIVNDFQKGDIAEGYSVSREKKESFPLTVTSAQKNPTAFYLCASSTGGRFQPQHFGDGTRLSIL.

The J gene is TRBJ2-7, the V gene TRBV2; 14 nucleotides agree with TRBD2. CDR3 length equals 14 residues. The V segment lost 10 bases and the J segment 6 bases; nucleotides outside the gene matches: 8. Germline V CDR1 and CDR2: SNHLY, FYNNEI. The CDR3 here is CATEPGLAGAEQYF. The CDR3 coding sequence is TGTGCCACAGAACCGGGACTAGCGGGAGCCGAGCAGTACTTC.

The chain carries TRBV19 and TRBJ2-2; D is perhaps TRBD1 (5 bases). V lost 5 bases and J 3 bases, leaving 7 bases between the germline ends. The CDR3 consists of 13 residues. Germline values: CDR1 LNHDA, CDR2 SQIVND (reference sequence). This CDR3 is CASSPGYTGELFF. In DNA form, the CDR3 reads TGTGCCAGTAGTCCAGGGTACACCGGGGAGCTGTTTTTT.